This record concerns one T cell receptor beta chain sequence. Its antigen is as yet unknown. This sample was included in a study of neoadjuvant nivolumab and ipilimumab in lung cancer. Findings and limits, study-wide: Only two of four nivolumab-treated tumors gained richness and clonality by surgery. TCR richness and clonality were higher in tumors than adjacent uninvolved lung.

Using immunoSEQ multiplex PCR, the repertoire was profiled, and TCRdb retains in-frame clones only, with some absent. The repertoire holds roughly 20,000 clones, with roughly 80% as singletons. The sample here was tumor tissue, taken after neoadjuvant nivolumab, alone or with ipilimumab, at or shortly before surgery. This receptor was obtained from an adult with non-small cell lung cancer.

This chain's CDR3 is CASSRDRAGDEQYF. CDR3 nucleotides: TGCGCCAGCAGCCGGGATCGGGCTGGGGACGAGCAGTACTTC. This chain links TRBV5-1 with TRBJ2-7; D may be TRBD2 (5 bases). The germline V gene has CDR1 SGHRS and CDR2 YFSETQ. This CDR3 is built from 14 residues. The ends were cut back, 4 bases at V and 5 bases at J, with 16 bases in the middle.